The 9 T cell receptor beta chains given below trace back to one sample, sequenced in a study of cytomegalovirus exposure and HLA in healthy donors. A multiplex PCR was run with 60 Vbeta primers and 13 Jbeta primers. Profiling relied on immunoSEQ multiplex PCR, and the TCRdb table lists in-frame clones only, not all of them. Of approximately 120,000 clones in the sample, 60% to 85% were seen once. The sample taken for sequencing was PBMCs. The receptors come from a man under 40 in good health and CMV-seronegative.

V and J are TRBV11-2 and TRBJ1-2; unclear D gene. Germline V gene lookup returns CDR1 SGHAT and CDR2 FQNNGV. Trimming took 2 bases from V and 4 from J, leaving 11 bases between them. This CDR3 contains 14 residues. CDR3 residues: CASSLWESGYGYTF. CDR3 bases: TGTGCCAGCAGCTTATGGGAGTCAGGCTATGGCTACACCTTC.

This clone turned up a few times. The rearrangement links TRBV6-1 to TRBJ2-1; TRBD1 matches 9 bases. V shed 3 bases and J 0 bases; nucleotides not matched to a gene: 0. CDR1 MNHNS and CDR2 SASEGT come from the germline V gene. The CDR3 is made up of 15 amino acids. The CDR3 DNA reads TGTGCCAGCAGTGAGACAGGGGGCTCCTACAATGAGCAGTTCTTC. This sequence encodes CASSETGGSYNEQFF.

The V gene is TRBV15, the J gene TRBJ2-7, with D uncertain. Trimming took 1 base from V and 2 from J, leaving 9 bases between them. The CDR3 sequence is 14 residues long. Germline V gene lookup returns CDR1 LNHNV and CDR2 YYDKDF (reference sequence). For the CDR3, the DNA is TGTGCCACCAGCAGAGCCCTCCGCGCCTACGAGCAGTACTTC. This encodes CATSRALRAYEQYF.

The chain uses TRBV10-3 and TRBJ1-1; 7 bases match TRBD1. The germline V gene has CDR1 ENHRY and CDR2 SYGVKD. After removal of 5 bases from V and 6 bases from J, the junction contained 12 bases not matched to a gene. The CDR3 extends over 15 amino acids. CDR3 DNA: TGTGCCATCAGTCGGCTGACAGGGAGTGAGGCTGAAGCTTTCTTT. As protein: CAISRLTGSEAEAFF.

This clone was detected a few times. The chain carries TRBV5-1 and TRBJ2-6; 9 nucleotides match TRBD2. The germline V gene encodes CDR1 SGHRS and CDR2 YFSETQ. Trimming at V came to 4 bases and at J to 2 bases, leaving 7 bases not matched to a gene. CDR3 size: 17 residues. DNA of the CDR3: TGCGCCAGCAGCGCGGGAGGGGGAAACCCTGGGGCCAACGTCCTGACTTTC. Translation gives CASSAGGGNPGANVLTF.

This sequence joins TRBV6-6 and TRBJ2-2; unclear D gene. The CDR3 sequence is 15 residues long. Deletions cut 0 bases from V and 3 bases from J, with 8 bases between. Per the germline V gene, CDR1 is MNHNY and CDR2 is SVGAGI (reference sequence). CDR3 region: CASSYSAVDTGELFF. For the CDR3, the DNA is TGTGCCAGCAGTTACTCGGCGGTTGACACCGGGGAGCTGTTTTTT.

The chain employs TRBV7-3 and TRBJ1-5; D not resolved. This CDR3 spans 16 amino acids. Trimming left V 0 bases short and J 4 bases short, with 13 bases between. Germline CDR1 and CDR2: SGHTA and FQGTGA. The CDR3, as DNA: TGTGCCAGCAGCTTAACGTCCAGAAGCGGTAATCAGCCCCAGCATTTT. Amino acids: CASSLTSRSGNQPQHF.

The chain couples TRBV6-6 to TRBJ2-5; no definite D call. The CDR3 has 14 amino acids. The germline V gene encodes CDR1 MNHNY and CDR2 SVGAGI (reference sequence). The V end lost 0 bases, the J end lost 0 bases, and 5 bases lay between the germline ends. The CDR3 region is CASSYSRYQETQYF. The CDR3 DNA sequence: TGTGCCAGCAGTTACTCCAGATACCAAGAGACCCAGTACTTC.

This clone was detected only a few times. In DNA, the CDR3 is TGTGCCAGCAGCGTGGAACAGGGTTCTGAAGCTTTCTTT. Translation: CASSVEQGSEAFF. This chain connects TRBV9 to TRBJ1-1, with D possibly being TRBD1 (6 bases). The CDR3 extends over 13 amino acids. Per the germline V gene, CDR1 is SGDLS and CDR2 is YYNGEE. V lost 2 bases and J 6 bases, leaving 11 bases between the germline ends.